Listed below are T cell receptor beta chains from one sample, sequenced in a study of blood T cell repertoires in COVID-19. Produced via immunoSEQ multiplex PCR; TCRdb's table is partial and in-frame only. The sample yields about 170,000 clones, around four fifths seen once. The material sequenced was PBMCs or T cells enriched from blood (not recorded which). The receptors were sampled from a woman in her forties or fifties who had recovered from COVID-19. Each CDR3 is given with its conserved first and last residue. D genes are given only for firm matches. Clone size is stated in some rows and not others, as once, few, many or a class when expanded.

CDR3 protein: CASSFTGILNTEAFF; CDR3 DNA: TGTGCCAGCAGCTTCACAGGGATCCTGAACACTGAAGCTTTCTTT; clone size: -; D gene: -; V gene: TRBV7-2; CDR3 length: 15; J gene: TRBJ1-1
CDR3 protein: CASSHLRGRTEAFF; CDR3 DNA: TGTGCCAGCAGCCATCTCCGAGGGAGGACTGAAGCTTTCTTT; clone size: -; D gene: -; V gene: TRBV28; CDR3 length: 14; J gene: TRBJ1-1
CDR3 protein: CASSLTGEGYGYTF; CDR3 DNA: TGTGCCAGCAGCTTGACAGGAGAGGGCTATGGCTACACCTTC; clone size: -; D gene: -; V gene: TRBV7-2; CDR3 length: 14; J gene: TRBJ1-2
CDR3 protein: CASSGPPSGGRAGETQYF; CDR3 DNA: TGTGCCAGCAGTGGTCCCCCTAGTGGCGGGAGGGCCGGGGAGACCCAGTACTTC; clone size: -; D gene: TRBD2; V gene: TRBV27; CDR3 length: 18; J gene: TRBJ2-5
CDR3 protein: CASMDSGGVSGEQFF; CDR3 DNA: TGCGCCAGCATGGACAGCGGGGGGGTCAGTGGGGAGCAGTTCTTC; clone size: -; D gene: TRBD2; V gene: TRBV4-1; CDR3 length: 15; J gene: TRBJ2-1
CDR3 protein: CASSPPPGQGSATNEKLFF; CDR3 DNA: TGTGCCAGCAGCCCACCCCCGGGACAGGGGTCTGCAACTAATGAAAAACTGTTTTTT; clone size: -; D gene: TRBD1; V gene: TRBV7-9; CDR3 length: 19; J gene: TRBJ1-4
CDR3 protein: CASSQEGGQINSPLHF; CDR3 DNA: TGCGCCAGCAGCCAAGAAGGGGGCCAGATTAATTCACCCCTCCACTTT; clone size: -; D gene: TRBD1; V gene: TRBV4-1; CDR3 length: 16; J gene: TRBJ1-6
CDR3 protein: CASRNQGSEQFF; CDR3 DNA: TGTGCCAGCAGGAATCAGGGTTCTGAGCAGTTCTTC; clone size: -; D gene: -; V gene: TRBV7-9; CDR3 length: 12; J gene: TRBJ2-1
CDR3 protein: CASSAGTGPDGPGTIYF; CDR3 DNA: TGTGCCAGCAGCGCCGGGACAGGGCCCGACGGACCTGGCACCATATATTTT; clone size: -; D gene: TRBD1; V gene: TRBV5-4; CDR3 length: 17; J gene: TRBJ1-3
CDR3 protein: CAWNKGQGEGSGANVLTF; CDR3 DNA: TGTGCCTGGAATAAGGGTCAAGGGGAGGGCTCCGGGGCCAACGTCCTGACTTTC; clone size: few; D gene: TRBD2; V gene: TRBV30; CDR3 length: 18; J gene: TRBJ2-6
CDR3 protein: CASIGQNPNYGYTF; CDR3 DNA: TGTGCCAGCATTGGGCAGAATCCTAACTATGGCTACACCTTC; clone size: few; D gene: -; V gene: TRBV4-2; CDR3 length: 14; J gene: TRBJ1-2
CDR3 protein: CASSRASGNQETQYF; CDR3 DNA: TGTGCCAGCAGCCGGGCTAGCGGGAACCAAGAGACCCAGTACTTC; clone size: -; D gene: TRBD2; V gene: TRBV7-8; CDR3 length: 15; J gene: TRBJ2-5
CDR3 protein: CATSPGLAGGTSKNIQYF; CDR3 DNA: TGTGCCACCTCTCCGGGACTAGCGGGAGGTACATCAAAAAACATTCAGTACTTC; clone size: few; D gene: TRBD2; V gene: TRBV10-3; CDR3 length: 18; J gene: TRBJ2-4
CDR3 protein: CASRKAGRTNEKLFF; CDR3 DNA: TGTGCCAGCAGGAAGGCAGGGCGTACTAATGAAAAACTGTTTTTT; clone size: -; D gene: -; V gene: TRBV28; CDR3 length: 15; J gene: TRBJ1-4
CDR3 protein: CASSRDGGDTQYF; CDR3 DNA: TGTGCCAGCAGCCGTGATGGAGGGGATACGCAGTATTTT; clone size: -; D gene: -; V gene: TRBV7-8; CDR3 length: 13; J gene: TRBJ2-3
CDR3 protein: CASSLVDEQFF; CDR3 DNA: TGTGCCAGCAGCTTGGTAGATGAGCAGTTCTTC; clone size: -; D gene: -; V gene: TRBV11-2; CDR3 length: 11; J gene: TRBJ2-1
CDR3 protein: CASSAPLGARTSLNTGELFF; CDR3 DNA: TGTGCCAGCAGCGCCCCTTTAGGCGCACGGACTAGCCTGAACACCGGGGAGCTGTTTTTT; clone size: -; D gene: TRBD2; V gene: TRBV9; CDR3 length: 20; J gene: TRBJ2-2
CDR3 protein: CASSGGEGFDTF; CDR3 DNA: TGTGCCAGCAGCGGTGGAGAAGGTTTTGACACCTTC; clone size: -; D gene: -; V gene: TRBV5-6; CDR3 length: 12; J gene: TRBJ1-2
CDR3 protein: CASSPTTGPNTEAFF; CDR3 DNA: TGCGCCAGCAGCCCAACAACGGGTCCGAACACTGAAGCTTTCTTT; clone size: few; D gene: -; V gene: TRBV4-1; CDR3 length: 15; J gene: TRBJ1-1
CDR3 protein: CASRRLTGGDSPLHF; CDR3 DNA: TGTGCCAGCAGGCGACTCACAGGGGGCGATTCACCCCTCCACTTT; clone size: once; D gene: TRBD1; V gene: TRBV6-5; CDR3 length: 15; J gene: TRBJ1-6
CDR3 protein: CSAEGAEEHEKLFF; CDR3 DNA: TGCAGCGCCGAGGGGGCAGAGGAGCATGAAAAACTGTTTTTT; clone size: -; D gene: TRBD1; V gene: TRBV29-1; CDR3 length: 14; J gene: TRBJ1-4
CDR3 protein: CASSPRDSSGNTIYF; CDR3 DNA: TGTGCCAGCAGCCCCCGGGACAGCTCTGGAAACACCATATATTTT; clone size: -; D gene: TRBD1; V gene: TRBV7-2; CDR3 length: 15; J gene: TRBJ1-3
CDR3 protein: CASSSGPYGYTF; CDR3 DNA: TGTGCCAGCAGTTCAGGGCCATATGGCTACACCTTC; clone size: -; D gene: -; V gene: TRBV12-3/TRBV12-4; CDR3 length: 12; J gene: TRBJ1-2
CDR3 protein: CASSKSSANTGELFF; CDR3 DNA: TGCGCCAGCAGCAAATCCAGCGCGAACACCGGGGAGCTGTTTTTT; clone size: few; D gene: -; V gene: TRBV4-1; CDR3 length: 15; J gene: TRBJ2-2
CDR3 protein: CARSRGSYNSPLHF; CDR3 DNA: TGTGCCAGAAGCCGGGGCTCCTATAATTCACCCCTCCACTTT; clone size: -; D gene: -; V gene: TRBV5-3; CDR3 length: 14; J gene: TRBJ1-6
CDR3 protein: CASSEAIYNSPLHF; CDR3 DNA: TGCGCCAGCAGCGAAGCCATCTATAATTCACCCCTCCACTTT; clone size: few; D gene: -; V gene: TRBV4-1; CDR3 length: 14; J gene: TRBJ1-6
CDR3 protein: CASSLGGRRADTQYF; CDR3 DNA: TGTGCCAGCAGCTTAGGGGGACGGAGGGCAGATACGCAGTATTTT; clone size: -; D gene: -; V gene: TRBV7-8; CDR3 length: 15; J gene: TRBJ2-3
CDR3 protein: CASSPGLAGANEQFF; CDR3 DNA: TGTGCCAGCAGCCCGGGACTAGCGGGGGCCAATGAGCAGTTCTTC; clone size: -; D gene: TRBD2; V gene: TRBV7-3; CDR3 length: 15; J gene: TRBJ2-1
CDR3 protein: CASSIDYAVLRDRRAKNIQYF; CDR3 DNA: TGTGCCAGTAGTATAGATTACGCGGTGTTGAGGGACAGAAGAGCCAAAAACATTCAGTACTTC; clone size: -; D gene: TRBD1; V gene: TRBV19; CDR3 length: 21; J gene: TRBJ2-4
CDR3 protein: CAIRGDSGNYGYTF; CDR3 DNA: TGTGCCATCAGAGGGGACAGTGGTAACTATGGCTACACCTTC; clone size: -; D gene: TRBD1; V gene: TRBV10-3; CDR3 length: 14; J gene: TRBJ1-2
CDR3 protein: CASSSDSPLDNSPLHF; CDR3 DNA: TGCGCCAGCAGCTCGGACAGTCCCCTCGATAATTCACCCCTCCACTTT; clone size: few; D gene: -; V gene: TRBV5-1; CDR3 length: 16; J gene: TRBJ1-6
CDR3 protein: CATSDTVGVRNGYTF; CDR3 DNA: TGTGCCACCAGTGATACGGTCGGGGTGCGAAATGGCTACACCTTC; clone size: -; D gene: -; V gene: TRBV24-1; CDR3 length: 15; J gene: TRBJ1-2
CDR3 protein: CASSLVPRSGNTIYF; CDR3 DNA: TGTGCCAGCAGCTTAGTACCGCGCTCTGGAAACACCATATATTTT; clone size: -; D gene: -; V gene: TRBV7-8; CDR3 length: 15; J gene: TRBJ1-3
CDR3 protein: CASSKSLETGTGYTDTQYF; CDR3 DNA: TGTGCCAGCAGCAAATCCCTTGAGACCGGGACTGGGTACACAGATACGCAGTATTTT; clone size: -; D gene: -; V gene: TRBV21-1; CDR3 length: 19; J gene: TRBJ2-3
CDR3 protein: CASSFGGRSGDTQYF; CDR3 DNA: TGTGCCAGCAGCTTTGGCGGGAGATCAGGAGATACGCAGTATTTT; clone size: -; D gene: TRBD2; V gene: TRBV7-2; CDR3 length: 15; J gene: TRBJ2-3
CDR3 protein: CAWRDRVTSYNSPLHF; CDR3 DNA: TGTGCCTGGAGGGACAGGGTAACCTCCTATAATTCACCCCTCCACTTT; clone size: -; D gene: TRBD1; V gene: TRBV30; CDR3 length: 16; J gene: TRBJ1-6
CDR3 protein: CASSLSGDPGTEAFF; CDR3 DNA: TGTGCCAGCAGTTTATCAGGGGACCCCGGCACTGAAGCTTTCTTT; clone size: few; D gene: -; V gene: TRBV28; CDR3 length: 15; J gene: TRBJ1-1
CDR3 protein: CASSSGKHYGYTF; CDR3 DNA: TGTGCCAGCAGTTCCGGGAAACACTATGGCTACACCTTC; clone size: once; D gene: -; V gene: TRBV28; CDR3 length: 13; J gene: TRBJ1-2
CDR3 protein: CASRLILSTEAFF; CDR3 DNA: TGTGCCAGCCGACTCATTTTAAGTACTGAAGCTTTCTTT; clone size: -; D gene: -; V gene: TRBV28; CDR3 length: 13; J gene: TRBJ1-1
CDR3 protein: CASAAPSSVSGNTIYF; CDR3 DNA: TGTGCCAGCGCTGCTCCAAGTAGTGTCTCTGGAAACACCATATATTTT; clone size: -; D gene: -; V gene: TRBV9; CDR3 length: 16; J gene: TRBJ1-3
CDR3 protein: CASSARGVTSGAETQYF; CDR3 DNA: TGTGCCAGCAGCGCCCGGGGGGTGACTAGCGGGGCTGAGACCCAGTACTTC; clone size: -; D gene: TRBD2; V gene: TRBV11-2; CDR3 length: 17; J gene: TRBJ2-5
CDR3 protein: CASSQGSTGSWGYTF; CDR3 DNA: TGCGCCAGCAGCCAGGGGTCGACAGGGTCGTGGGGCTACACCTTC; clone size: -; D gene: TRBD1; V gene: TRBV5-1; CDR3 length: 15; J gene: TRBJ1-2
CDR3 protein: CASSWDSSSYNEQFF; CDR3 DNA: TGCGCCAGCAGCTGGGACTCTAGCTCCTACAATGAGCAGTTCTTC; clone size: few; D gene: -; V gene: TRBV5-1; CDR3 length: 15; J gene: TRBJ2-1
CDR3 protein: CASRRTGRNQPQHF; CDR3 DNA: TGTGCCAGCAGAAGGACAGGGAGGAATCAGCCCCAGCATTTT; clone size: -; D gene: TRBD1; V gene: TRBV28; CDR3 length: 14; J gene: TRBJ1-5
CDR3 protein: CASSILTGEPQHF; CDR3 DNA: TGTGCCAGCAGCATATTGACAGGGGAGCCCCAGCATTTT; clone size: -; D gene: TRBD1; V gene: TRBV7-2; CDR3 length: 13; J gene: TRBJ1-5
CDR3 protein: CASSLALGQGNYQPQHF; CDR3 DNA: TGTGCCAGCAGCTTAGCTCTTGGGCAGGGTAATTATCAGCCCCAGCATTTT; clone size: few; D gene: -; V gene: TRBV7-9; CDR3 length: 17; J gene: TRBJ1-5
CDR3 protein: CASSLRGYGYTF; CDR3 DNA: TGTGCCAGCAGCTTACGGGGGTATGGCTACACCTTC; clone size: once; D gene: -; V gene: TRBV7-2; CDR3 length: 12; J gene: TRBJ1-2
CDR3 protein: CASSGRTGGDYGYTF; CDR3 DNA: TGCGCCAGCAGCGGACGGACAGGGGGCGACTATGGCTACACCTTC; clone size: -; D gene: TRBD1; V gene: TRBV4-1; CDR3 length: 15; J gene: TRBJ1-2
CDR3 protein: CASSFPRDRLRETQYF; CDR3 DNA: TGTGCCAGCAGCTTCCCCCGGGACAGGTTACGAGAGACCCAGTACTTC; clone size: -; D gene: TRBD1; V gene: TRBV7-2; CDR3 length: 16; J gene: TRBJ2-5
CDR3 protein: CAISEPGLASPGELFF; CDR3 DNA: TGTGCCATCAGTGAGCCGGGACTAGCTTCACCCGGGGAGCTGTTTTTT; clone size: -; D gene: TRBD2; V gene: TRBV10-3; CDR3 length: 16; J gene: TRBJ2-2
CDR3 protein: CASSPGDLGGYTF; CDR3 DNA: TGCGCCAGCAGCCCCGGGGACTTAGGGGGCTACACCTTC; clone size: -; D gene: -; V gene: TRBV4-1; CDR3 length: 13; J gene: TRBJ1-2
CDR3 protein: CASSRQGLANYGYTF; CDR3 DNA: TGTGCCAGCAGCAGACAGGGTCTAGCTAACTATGGCTACACCTTC; clone size: -; D gene: TRBD1; V gene: TRBV5-4; CDR3 length: 15; J gene: TRBJ1-2
CDR3 protein: CASSMGLAGGPSTDTQYF; CDR3 DNA: TGTGCCAGCTCCATGGGACTAGCGGGAGGGCCGAGCACAGATACGCAGTATTTT; clone size: -; D gene: TRBD2; V gene: TRBV7-9; CDR3 length: 18; J gene: TRBJ2-3
CDR3 protein: CASSQTSASTDTQYF; CDR3 DNA: TGTGCCAGCAGCCAAACTAGCGCCTCCACAGATACGCAGTATTTT; clone size: once; D gene: TRBD2; V gene: TRBV9; CDR3 length: 15; J gene: TRBJ2-3
CDR3 protein: CASRPGTFSNQPQHF; CDR3 DNA: TGTGCCAGCAGACCCGGGACATTTAGCAATCAGCCCCAGCATTTT; clone size: -; D gene: -; V gene: TRBV28; CDR3 length: 15; J gene: TRBJ1-5
CDR3 protein: CASSPGTVYGYTF; CDR3 DNA: TGCGCCAGCAGCCCCGGGACAGTCTATGGCTACACCTTC; clone size: -; D gene: TRBD1; V gene: TRBV5-1; CDR3 length: 13; J gene: TRBJ1-2
CDR3 protein: CASSPRGTAYGYTF; CDR3 DNA: TGTGCCAGCAGCCCCAGAGGGACAGCCTATGGCTACACCTTC; clone size: -; D gene: TRBD1; V gene: TRBV5-6; CDR3 length: 14; J gene: TRBJ1-2
CDR3 protein: CASRTGLAGNTIYF; CDR3 DNA: TGTGCCAGTAGGACAGGGCTGGCTGGAAACACCATATATTTT; clone size: -; D gene: TRBD1; V gene: TRBV19; CDR3 length: 14; J gene: TRBJ1-3
CDR3 protein: CAWTLRGATNEKLFF; CDR3 DNA: TGTGCCTGGACCCTTAGGGGTGCAACTAATGAAAAACTGTTTTTT; clone size: -; D gene: -; V gene: TRBV30; CDR3 length: 15; J gene: TRBJ1-4
CDR3 protein: CASSGQGLADEQFF; CDR3 DNA: TGTGCCAGCAGCGGACAGGGACTAGCAGATGAGCAGTTCTTC; clone size: -; D gene: -; V gene: TRBV7-2; CDR3 length: 14; J gene: TRBJ2-1